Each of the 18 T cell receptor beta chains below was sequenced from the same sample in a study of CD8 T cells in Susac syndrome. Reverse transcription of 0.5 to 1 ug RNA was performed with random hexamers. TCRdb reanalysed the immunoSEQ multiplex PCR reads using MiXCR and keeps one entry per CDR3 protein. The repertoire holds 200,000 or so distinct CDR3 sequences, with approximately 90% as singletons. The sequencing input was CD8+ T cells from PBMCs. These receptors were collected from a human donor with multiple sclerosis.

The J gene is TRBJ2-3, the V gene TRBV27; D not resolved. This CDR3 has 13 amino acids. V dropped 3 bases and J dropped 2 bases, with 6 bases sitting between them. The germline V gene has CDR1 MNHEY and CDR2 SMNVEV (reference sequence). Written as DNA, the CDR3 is TGTGCCAGCAGTTTTTCCTACACAGATACGCAGTATTTT. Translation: CASSFSYTDTQYF.

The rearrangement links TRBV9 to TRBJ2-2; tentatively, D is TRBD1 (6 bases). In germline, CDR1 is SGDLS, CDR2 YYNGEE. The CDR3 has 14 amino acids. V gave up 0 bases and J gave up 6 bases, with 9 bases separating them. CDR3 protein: CASSVGTVPGELFF. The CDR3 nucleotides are TGTGCCAGCAGCGTAGGGACAGTGCCCGGGGAGCTGTTTTTT.

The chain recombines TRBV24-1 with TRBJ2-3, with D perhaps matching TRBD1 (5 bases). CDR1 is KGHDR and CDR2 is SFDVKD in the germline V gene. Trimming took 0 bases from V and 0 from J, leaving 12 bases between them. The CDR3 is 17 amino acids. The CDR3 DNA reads TGTGCCACCAGTGATTTGGTGGGGCCAGCTAGCACAGATACGCAGTATTTT. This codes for CATSDLVGPASTDTQYF.

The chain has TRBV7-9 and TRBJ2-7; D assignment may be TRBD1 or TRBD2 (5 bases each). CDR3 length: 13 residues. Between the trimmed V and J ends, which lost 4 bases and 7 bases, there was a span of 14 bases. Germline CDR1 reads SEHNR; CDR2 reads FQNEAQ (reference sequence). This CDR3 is CASSSGALGEQYF. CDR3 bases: TGTGCCAGCAGCTCCGGGGCCCTCGGGGAGCAGTACTTC.

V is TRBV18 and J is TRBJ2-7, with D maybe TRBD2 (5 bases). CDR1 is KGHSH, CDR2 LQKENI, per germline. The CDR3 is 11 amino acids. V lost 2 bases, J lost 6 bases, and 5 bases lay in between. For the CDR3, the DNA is TGTGCCAGCTCACCAGGGAGCGAGCAGTACTTC. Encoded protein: CASSPGSEQYF. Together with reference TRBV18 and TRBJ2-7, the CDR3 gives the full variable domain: NAGVMQNPRHLVRRRGQEARLRCSPMKGHSHVYWYRQLPEEGLKFMVYLQKENIIDESGMPKERFSAEFPKEGPSILRIQQVVRGDSAAYFCASSPGSEQYFGPGTRLTVT.

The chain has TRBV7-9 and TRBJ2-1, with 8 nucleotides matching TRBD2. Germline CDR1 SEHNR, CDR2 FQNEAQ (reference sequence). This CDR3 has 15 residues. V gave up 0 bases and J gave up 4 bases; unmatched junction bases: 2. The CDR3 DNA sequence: TGTGCCAGCAGCTTAGCCCGGGGGGGATACAATGAGCAGTTCTTC. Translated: CASSLARGGYNEQFF.

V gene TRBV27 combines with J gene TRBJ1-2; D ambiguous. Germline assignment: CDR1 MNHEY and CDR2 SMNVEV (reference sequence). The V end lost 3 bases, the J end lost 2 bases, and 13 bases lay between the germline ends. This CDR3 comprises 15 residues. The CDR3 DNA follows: TGTGCCAGCAGTTTGCGGGTCACGGGGAACTATGGCTACACCTTC. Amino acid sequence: CASSLRVTGNYGYTF.

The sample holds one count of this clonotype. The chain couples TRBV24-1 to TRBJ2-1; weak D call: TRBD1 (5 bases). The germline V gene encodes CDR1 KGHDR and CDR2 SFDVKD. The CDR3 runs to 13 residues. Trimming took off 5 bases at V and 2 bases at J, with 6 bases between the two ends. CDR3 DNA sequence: TGTGCCACCAGTGTCAGGGCCTACAATGAGCAGTTCTTC. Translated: CATSVRAYNEQFF.

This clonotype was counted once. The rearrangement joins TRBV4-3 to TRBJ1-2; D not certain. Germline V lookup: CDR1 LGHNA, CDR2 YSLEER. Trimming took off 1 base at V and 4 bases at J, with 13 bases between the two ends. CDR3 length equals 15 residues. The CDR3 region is CASSQAVGNSYGYTF. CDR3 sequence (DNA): TGCGCCAGCAGCCAAGCTGTTGGGAACAGCTATGGCTACACCTTC.

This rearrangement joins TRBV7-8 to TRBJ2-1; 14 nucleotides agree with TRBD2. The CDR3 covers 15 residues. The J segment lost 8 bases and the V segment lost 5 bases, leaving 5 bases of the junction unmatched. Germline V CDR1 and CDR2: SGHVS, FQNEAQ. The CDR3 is CASSTGLAGGYEQFF. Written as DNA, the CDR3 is TGTGCCAGCAGCACAGGACTAGCGGGGGGCTATGAGCAGTTCTTC.

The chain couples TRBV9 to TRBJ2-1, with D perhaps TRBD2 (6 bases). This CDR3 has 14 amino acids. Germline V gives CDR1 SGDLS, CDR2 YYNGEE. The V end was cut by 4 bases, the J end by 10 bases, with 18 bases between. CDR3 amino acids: CASSPGGRVDEQFF. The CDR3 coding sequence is TGTGCCAGCAGCCCCGGGGGTCGTGTCGACGAGCAGTTCTTC.

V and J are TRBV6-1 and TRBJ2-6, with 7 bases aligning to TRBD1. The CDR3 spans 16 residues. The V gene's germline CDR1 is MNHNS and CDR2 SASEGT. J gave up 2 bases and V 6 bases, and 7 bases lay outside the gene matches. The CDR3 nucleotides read TGTGCCAGCAGCGTTACAGGGGCGGCTGGGGCCAACGTCCTGACTTTC. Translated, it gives CASSVTGAAGANVLTF.

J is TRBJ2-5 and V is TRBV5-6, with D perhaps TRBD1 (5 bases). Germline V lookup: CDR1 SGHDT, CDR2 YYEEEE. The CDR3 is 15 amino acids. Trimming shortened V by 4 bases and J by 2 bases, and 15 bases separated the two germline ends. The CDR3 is CASSISLGQQETQYF. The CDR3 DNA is TGTGCCAGCAGCATATCGTTAGGACAACAAGAGACCCAGTACTTC.

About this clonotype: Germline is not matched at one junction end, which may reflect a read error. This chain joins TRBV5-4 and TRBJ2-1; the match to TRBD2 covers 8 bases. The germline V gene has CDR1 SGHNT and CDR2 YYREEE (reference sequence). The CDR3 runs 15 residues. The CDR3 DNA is TGTGCCAGCAGCTTTGGACTAGCACCGAGCAATGAGCAGCTCTTC. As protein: CASSFGLAPSNEQLF.

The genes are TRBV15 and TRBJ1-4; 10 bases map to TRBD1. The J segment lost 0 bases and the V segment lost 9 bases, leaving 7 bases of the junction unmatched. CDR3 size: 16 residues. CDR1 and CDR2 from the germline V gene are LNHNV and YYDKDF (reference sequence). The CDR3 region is CATGRDRGATNEKLFF. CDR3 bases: TGTGCCACGGGCCGGGACAGGGGAGCAACTAATGAAAAACTGTTTTTT.

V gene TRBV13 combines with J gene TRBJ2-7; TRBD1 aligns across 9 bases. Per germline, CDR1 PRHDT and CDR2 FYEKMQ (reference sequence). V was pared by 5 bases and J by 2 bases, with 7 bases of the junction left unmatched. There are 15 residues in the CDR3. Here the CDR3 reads CASSGTGTGTYEQYF. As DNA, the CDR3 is TGTGCCAGCAGCGGAACCGGGACAGGGACCTACGAGCAGTACTTC.

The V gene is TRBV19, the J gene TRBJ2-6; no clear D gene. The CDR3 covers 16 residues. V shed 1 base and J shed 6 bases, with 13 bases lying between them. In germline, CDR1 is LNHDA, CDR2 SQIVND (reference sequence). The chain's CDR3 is CASSIGQYGPANVLTF. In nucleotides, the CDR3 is TGTGCCAGTAGTATAGGACAATACGGCCCGGCCAACGTCCTGACTTTC.

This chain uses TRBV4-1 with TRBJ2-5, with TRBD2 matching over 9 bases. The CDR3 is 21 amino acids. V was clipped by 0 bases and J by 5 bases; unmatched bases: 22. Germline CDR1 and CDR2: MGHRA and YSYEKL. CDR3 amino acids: CASSQDIISGREGLDRETQYF. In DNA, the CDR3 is TGCGCCAGCAGCCAAGATATCATATCGGGGCGGGAGGGCCTGGACCGTGAGACCCAGTACTTC.